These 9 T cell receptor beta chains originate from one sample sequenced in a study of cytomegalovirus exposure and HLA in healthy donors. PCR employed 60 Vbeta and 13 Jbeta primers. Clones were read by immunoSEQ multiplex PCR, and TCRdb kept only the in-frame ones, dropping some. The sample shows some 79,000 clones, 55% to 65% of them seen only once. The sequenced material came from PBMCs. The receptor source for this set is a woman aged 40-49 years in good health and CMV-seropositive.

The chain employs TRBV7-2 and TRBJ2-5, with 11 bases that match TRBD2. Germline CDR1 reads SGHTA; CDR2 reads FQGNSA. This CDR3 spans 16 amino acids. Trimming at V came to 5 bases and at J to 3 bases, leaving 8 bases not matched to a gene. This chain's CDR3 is CASSPNLAGGEETQYF. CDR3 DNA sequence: TGTGCCAGCAGCCCTAACTTAGCGGGAGGGGAAGAGACCCAGTACTTC.

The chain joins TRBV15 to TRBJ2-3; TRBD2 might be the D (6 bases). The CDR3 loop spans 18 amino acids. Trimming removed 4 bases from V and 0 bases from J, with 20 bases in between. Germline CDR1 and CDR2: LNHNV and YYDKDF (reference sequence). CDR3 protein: CATSTYLGAGPSTDTQYF. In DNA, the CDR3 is TGTGCCACCAGCACCTACCTGGGAGCGGGCCCTAGCACAGATACGCAGTATTTT.

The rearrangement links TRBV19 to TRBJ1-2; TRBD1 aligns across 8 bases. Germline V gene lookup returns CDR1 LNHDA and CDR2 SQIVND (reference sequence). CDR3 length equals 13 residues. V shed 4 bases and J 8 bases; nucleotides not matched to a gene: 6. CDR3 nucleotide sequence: TGTGCCAGTAGTAATCGGACAGGGATGGGCTACACCTTC. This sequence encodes CASSNRTGMGYTF.

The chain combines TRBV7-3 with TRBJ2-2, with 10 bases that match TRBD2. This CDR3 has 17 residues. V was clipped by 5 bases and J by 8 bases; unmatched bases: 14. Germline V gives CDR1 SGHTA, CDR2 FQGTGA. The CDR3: CASSPRPGTSVSGELFF. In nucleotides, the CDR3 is TGTGCCAGCAGCCCCCGGCCTGGGACTAGCGTCTCGGGGGAGCTGTTTTTT.

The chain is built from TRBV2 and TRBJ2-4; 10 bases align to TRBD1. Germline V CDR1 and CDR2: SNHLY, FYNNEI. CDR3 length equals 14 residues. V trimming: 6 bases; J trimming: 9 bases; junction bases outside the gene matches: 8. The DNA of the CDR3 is TGTGCCAGCAGGGGGGACAGGGGATTGGGCATTCAGTACTTC. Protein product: CASRGDRGLGIQYF.

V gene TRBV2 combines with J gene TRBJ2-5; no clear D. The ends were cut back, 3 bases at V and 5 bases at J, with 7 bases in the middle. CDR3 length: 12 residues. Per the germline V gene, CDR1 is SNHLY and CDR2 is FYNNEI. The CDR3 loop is CASSEQRETQYF. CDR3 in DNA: TGTGCCAGCAGTGAGCAGAGGGAGACCCAGTACTTC.

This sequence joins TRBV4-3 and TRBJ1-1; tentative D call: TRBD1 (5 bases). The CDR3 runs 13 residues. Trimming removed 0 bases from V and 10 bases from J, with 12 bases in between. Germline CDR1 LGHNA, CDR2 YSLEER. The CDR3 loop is CASSQEGGLRAFF. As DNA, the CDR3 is TGCGCCAGCAGCCAAGAGGGGGGTCTTAGAGCTTTCTTT.

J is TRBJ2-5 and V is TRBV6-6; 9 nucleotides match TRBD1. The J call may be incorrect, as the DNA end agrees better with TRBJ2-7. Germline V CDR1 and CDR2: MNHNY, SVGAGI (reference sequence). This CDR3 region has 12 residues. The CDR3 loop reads CAIGTGTHEQYF. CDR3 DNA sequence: TGTGCCATCGGGACAGGGACCCACGAGCAGTACTTC.

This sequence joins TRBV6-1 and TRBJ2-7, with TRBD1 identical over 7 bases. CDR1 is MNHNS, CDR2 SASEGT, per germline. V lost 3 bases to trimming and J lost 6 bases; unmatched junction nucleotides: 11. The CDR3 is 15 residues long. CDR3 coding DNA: TGTGCCAGCAGTGACCGGTCAGGGGGTGTTCCCGAGCAGTACTTC. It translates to CASSDRSGGVPEQYF.